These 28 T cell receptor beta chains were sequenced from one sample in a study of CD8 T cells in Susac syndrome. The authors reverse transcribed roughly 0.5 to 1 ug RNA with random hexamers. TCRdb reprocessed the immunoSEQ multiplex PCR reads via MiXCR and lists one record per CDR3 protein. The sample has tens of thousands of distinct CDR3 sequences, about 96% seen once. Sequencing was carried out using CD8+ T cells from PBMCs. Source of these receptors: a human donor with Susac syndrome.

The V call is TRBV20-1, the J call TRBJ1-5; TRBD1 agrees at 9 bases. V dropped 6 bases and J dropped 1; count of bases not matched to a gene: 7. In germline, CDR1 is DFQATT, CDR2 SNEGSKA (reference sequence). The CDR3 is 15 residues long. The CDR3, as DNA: TGCAGTGCCATACAGGGGGCGGCGAGCAATCAGCCCCAGCATTTT. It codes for CSAIQGAASNQPQHF.

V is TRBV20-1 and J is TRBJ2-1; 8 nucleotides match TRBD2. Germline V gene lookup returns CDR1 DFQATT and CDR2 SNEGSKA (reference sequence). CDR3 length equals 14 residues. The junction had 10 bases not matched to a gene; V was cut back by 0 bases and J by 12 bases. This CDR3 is CSARDPDGGDRQFF. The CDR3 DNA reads TGCAGTGCTAGAGATCCAGACGGGGGGGATAGGCAGTTCTTC.

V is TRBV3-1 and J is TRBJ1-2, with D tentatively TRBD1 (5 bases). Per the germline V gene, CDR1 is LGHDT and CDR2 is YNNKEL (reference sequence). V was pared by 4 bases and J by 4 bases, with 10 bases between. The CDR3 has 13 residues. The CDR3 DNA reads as TGTGCCAGCAGCCTCAGGGTCGGCTATGGCTACACCTTC. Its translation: CASSLRVGYGYTF.

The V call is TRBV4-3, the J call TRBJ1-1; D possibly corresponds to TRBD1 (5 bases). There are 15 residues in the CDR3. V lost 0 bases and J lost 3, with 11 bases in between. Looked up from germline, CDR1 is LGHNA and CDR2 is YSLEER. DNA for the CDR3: TGCGCCAGCAGCCAAGAAAGGGGCGGGTACACTGAAGCTTTCTTT. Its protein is CASSQERGGYTEAFF.

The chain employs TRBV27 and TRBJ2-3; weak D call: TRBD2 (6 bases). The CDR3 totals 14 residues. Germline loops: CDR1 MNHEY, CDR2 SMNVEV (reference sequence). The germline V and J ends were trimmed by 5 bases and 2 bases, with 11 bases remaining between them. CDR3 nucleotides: TGTGCCAGCAGTGATAGCGGCAACACAGATACGCAGTATTTT. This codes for CASSDSGNTDTQYF.

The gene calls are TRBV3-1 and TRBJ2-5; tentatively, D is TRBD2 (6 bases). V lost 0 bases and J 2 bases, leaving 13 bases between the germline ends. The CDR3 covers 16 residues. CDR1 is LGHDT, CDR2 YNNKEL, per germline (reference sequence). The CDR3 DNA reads TGTGCCAGCAGCCAAGATCTAACGGGACTTCAAGAGACCCAGTACTTC. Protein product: CASSQDLTGLQETQYF.

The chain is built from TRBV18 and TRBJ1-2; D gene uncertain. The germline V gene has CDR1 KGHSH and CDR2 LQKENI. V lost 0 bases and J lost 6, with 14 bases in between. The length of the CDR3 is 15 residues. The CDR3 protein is CASSPPTRADDGYTF. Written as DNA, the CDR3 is TGTGCCAGCTCACCACCGACACGGGCCGATGATGGCTACACCTTC.

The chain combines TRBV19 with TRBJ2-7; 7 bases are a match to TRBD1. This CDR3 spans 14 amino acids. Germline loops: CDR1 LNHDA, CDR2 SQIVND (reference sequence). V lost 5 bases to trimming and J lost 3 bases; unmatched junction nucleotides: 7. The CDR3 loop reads CASSFTGANYEQYF. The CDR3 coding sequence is TGTGCCAGTAGTTTCACAGGGGCCAACTACGAGCAGTACTTC.

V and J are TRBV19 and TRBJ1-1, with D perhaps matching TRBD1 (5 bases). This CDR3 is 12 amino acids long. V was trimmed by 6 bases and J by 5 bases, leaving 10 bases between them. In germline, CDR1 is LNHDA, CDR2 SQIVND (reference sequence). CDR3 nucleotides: TGTGCCAGTAGACCGGGGACGACTGAAGCTTTCTTT. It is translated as CASRPGTTEAFF.

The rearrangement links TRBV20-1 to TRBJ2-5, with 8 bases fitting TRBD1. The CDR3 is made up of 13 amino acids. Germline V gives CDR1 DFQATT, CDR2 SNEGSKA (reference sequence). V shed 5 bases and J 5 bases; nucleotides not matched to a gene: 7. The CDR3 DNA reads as TGCAGTGCTCGGAGTACAGGGGGGGAGACCCAGTACTTC. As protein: CSARSTGGETQYF.

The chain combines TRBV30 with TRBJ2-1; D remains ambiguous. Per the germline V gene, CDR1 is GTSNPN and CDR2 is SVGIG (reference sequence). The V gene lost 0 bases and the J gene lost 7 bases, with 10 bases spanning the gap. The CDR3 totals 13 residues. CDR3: CAWSVLARNEQFF. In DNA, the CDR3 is TGTGCCTGGAGTGTACTGGCTAGGAATGAGCAGTTCTTC. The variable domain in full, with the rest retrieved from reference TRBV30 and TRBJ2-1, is SQTIHQWPATLVQPVGSPLSLECTVEGTSNPNLYWYRQAAGRGLQLLFYSVGIGQISSEVPQNLSASRPQDRQFILSSKKLLLSDSGFYLCAWSVLARNEQFFGPGTRLTVL.

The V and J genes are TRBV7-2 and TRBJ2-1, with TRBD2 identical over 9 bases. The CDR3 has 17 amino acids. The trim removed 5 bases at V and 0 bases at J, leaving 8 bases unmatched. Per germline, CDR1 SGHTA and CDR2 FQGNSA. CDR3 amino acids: CASSPSGGPSSYNEQFF. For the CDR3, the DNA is TGTGCCAGCAGCCCAAGCGGGGGGCCGAGCTCCTACAATGAGCAGTTCTTC.

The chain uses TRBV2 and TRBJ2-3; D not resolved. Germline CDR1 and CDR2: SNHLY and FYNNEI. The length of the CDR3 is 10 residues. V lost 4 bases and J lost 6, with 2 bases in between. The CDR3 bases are TGTGCCAGCAGTGTTGATACGCAGTATTTT. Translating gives CASSVDTQYF.

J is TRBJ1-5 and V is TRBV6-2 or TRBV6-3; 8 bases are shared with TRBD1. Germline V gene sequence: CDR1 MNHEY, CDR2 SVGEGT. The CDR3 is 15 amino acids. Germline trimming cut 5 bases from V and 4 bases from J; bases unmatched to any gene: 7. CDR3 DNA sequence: TGTGCCAGCAGTCTGGACAGGGTAATGAATCAGCCCCAGCATTTT. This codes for CASSLDRVMNQPQHF.

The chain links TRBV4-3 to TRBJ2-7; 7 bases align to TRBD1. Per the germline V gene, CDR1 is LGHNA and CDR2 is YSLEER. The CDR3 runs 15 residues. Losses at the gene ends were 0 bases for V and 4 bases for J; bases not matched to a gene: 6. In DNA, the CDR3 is TGCGCCAGCAGCCAAGATCGGGACAGCGATTACGAGCAGTACTTC. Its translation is CASSQDRDSDYEQYF.

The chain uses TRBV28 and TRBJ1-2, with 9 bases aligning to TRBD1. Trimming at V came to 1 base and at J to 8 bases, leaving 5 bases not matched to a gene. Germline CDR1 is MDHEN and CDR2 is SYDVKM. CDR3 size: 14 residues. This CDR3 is CASSLSDRGEGYTF. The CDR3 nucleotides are TGTGCCAGCAGTTTATCGGACAGGGGCGAAGGCTACACCTTC.

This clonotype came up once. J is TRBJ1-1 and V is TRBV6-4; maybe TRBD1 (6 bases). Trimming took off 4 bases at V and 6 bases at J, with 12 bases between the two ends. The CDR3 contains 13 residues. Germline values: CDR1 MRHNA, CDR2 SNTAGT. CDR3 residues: CASSAETGAEAFF. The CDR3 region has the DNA TGTGCCAGCAGTGCAGAGACAGGAGCTGAAGCTTTCTTT.

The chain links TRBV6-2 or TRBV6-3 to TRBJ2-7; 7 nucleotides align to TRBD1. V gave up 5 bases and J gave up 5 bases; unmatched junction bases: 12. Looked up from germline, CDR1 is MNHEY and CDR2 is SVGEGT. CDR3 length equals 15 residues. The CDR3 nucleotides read TGTGCCAGCAGTGACCCCCGGGACAGTGTGGACGAGCAGTACTTC. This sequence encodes CASSDPRDSVDEQYF.

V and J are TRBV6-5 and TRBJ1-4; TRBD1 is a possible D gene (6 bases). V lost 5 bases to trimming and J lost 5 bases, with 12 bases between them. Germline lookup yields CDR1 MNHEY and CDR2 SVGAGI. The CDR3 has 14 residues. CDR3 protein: CASSTGQKNEKLFF. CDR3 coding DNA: TGTGCCAGCAGTACTGGACAGAAAAATGAAAAACTGTTTTTT.

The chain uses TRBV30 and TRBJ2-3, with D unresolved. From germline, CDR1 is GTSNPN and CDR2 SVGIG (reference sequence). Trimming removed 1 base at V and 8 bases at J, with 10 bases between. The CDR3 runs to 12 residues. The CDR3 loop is CAWSDLDTTQYF. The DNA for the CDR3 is TGTGCCTGGAGTGACCTAGATACTACGCAGTATTTT.

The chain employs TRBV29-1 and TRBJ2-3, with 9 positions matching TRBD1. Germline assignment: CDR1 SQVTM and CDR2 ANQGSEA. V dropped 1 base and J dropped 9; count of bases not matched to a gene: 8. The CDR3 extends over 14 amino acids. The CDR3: CSVEGGQGLKTQYF. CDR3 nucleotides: TGCAGCGTTGAAGGGGGACAGGGACTTAAAACGCAGTATTTT.

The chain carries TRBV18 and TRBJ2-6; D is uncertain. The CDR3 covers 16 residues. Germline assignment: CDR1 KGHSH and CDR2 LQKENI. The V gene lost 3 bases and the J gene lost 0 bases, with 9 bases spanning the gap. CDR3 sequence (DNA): TGTGCCAGCTCACCGGTACAGAACTCTGGGGCCAACGTCCTGACTTTC. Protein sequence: CASSPVQNSGANVLTF. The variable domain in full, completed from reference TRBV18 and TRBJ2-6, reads NAGVMQNPRHLVRRRGQEARLRCSPMKGHSHVYWYRQLPEEGLKFMVYLQKENIIDESGMPKERFSAEFPKEGPSILRIQQVVRGDSAAYFCASSPVQNSGANVLTFGAGSRLTVL.

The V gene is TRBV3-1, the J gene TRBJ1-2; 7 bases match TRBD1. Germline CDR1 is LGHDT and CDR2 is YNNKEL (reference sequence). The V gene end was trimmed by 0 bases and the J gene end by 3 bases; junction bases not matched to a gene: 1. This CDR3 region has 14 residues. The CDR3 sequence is CASSQDQGDYGYTF. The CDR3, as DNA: TGTGCCAGCAGCCAAGATCAGGGGGACTATGGCTACACCTTC.

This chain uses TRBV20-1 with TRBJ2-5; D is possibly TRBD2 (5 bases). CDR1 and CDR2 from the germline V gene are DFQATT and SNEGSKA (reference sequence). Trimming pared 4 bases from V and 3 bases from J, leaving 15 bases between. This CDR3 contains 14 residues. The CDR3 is CSATKRLREETQYF. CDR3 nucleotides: TGCAGTGCTACTAAAAGACTACGAGAAGAGACCCAGTACTTC.

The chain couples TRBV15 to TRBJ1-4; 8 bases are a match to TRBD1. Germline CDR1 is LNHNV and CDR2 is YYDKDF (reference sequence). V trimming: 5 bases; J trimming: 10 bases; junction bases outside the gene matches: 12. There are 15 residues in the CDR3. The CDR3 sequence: CATSLAGTGVPKLFF. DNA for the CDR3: TGTGCCACCAGCCTGGCCGGGACAGGCGTACCAAAACTGTTTTTT.

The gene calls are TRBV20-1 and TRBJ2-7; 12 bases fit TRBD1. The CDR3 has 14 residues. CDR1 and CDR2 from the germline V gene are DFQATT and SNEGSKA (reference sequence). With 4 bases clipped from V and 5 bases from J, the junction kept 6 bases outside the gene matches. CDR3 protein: CSANPGQGADEQYF. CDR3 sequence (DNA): TGCAGTGCTAACCCGGGACAGGGGGCAGACGAGCAGTACTTC.

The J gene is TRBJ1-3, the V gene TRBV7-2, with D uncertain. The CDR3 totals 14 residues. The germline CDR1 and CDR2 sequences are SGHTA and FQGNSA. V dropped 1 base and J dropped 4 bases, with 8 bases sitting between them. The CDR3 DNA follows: TGTGCCAGCAGCTTAGGGTCGTTCGGAAACACCATATATTTT. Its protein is CASSLGSFGNTIYF. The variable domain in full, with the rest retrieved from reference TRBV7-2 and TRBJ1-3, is GAGVSQSPSNKVTEKGKDVELRCDPISGHTALYWYRQSLGQGLEFLIYFQGNSAPDKSGLPSDRFSAERTGGSVSTLTIQRTQQEDSAVYLCASSLGSFGNTIYFGEGSWLTVV.

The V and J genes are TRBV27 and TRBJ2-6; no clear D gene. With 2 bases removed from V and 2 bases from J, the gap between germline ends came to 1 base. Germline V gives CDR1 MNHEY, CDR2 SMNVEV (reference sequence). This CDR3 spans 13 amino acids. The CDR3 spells CASSLTGANVLTF. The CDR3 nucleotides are TGTGCCAGCAGTTTAACTGGGGCCAACGTCCTGACTTTC.